Presented here are 28 T cell receptor beta chains from one specimen sequenced in a study of CD8 T cells in ankylosing spondylitis. TCRdb passed the 5' RACE reads through MiXCR, listing each CDR3 protein once. The sample has a few hundred thousand distinct CDR3 sequences, roughly a tenth seen once; the top ten hold 21%. The specimen was blood, either unsorted or a sorted T cell fraction (not recorded which). The receptors originated from a male donor with ankylosing spondylitis or in good health (not recorded which).

This clonotype was observed a few times. The chain joins TRBV3-1 to TRBJ1-2; TRBD1 matches 9 bases. CDR1 and CDR2 (germline): LGHDT, YNNKEL (reference sequence). The CDR3 is 14 residues long. After removal of 1 base from V and 7 bases from J, the junction contained 4 bases not matched to a gene. The CDR3 region is CASSQGTGGIGYTF. As DNA, the CDR3 is TGTGCCAGCAGCCAAGGCACAGGGGGCATTGGCTACACCTTC.

This clonotype was observed many times. The chain has TRBV7-3 and TRBJ2-1; TRBD2 matches at 8 bases. The germline V gene has CDR1 SGHTA and CDR2 FQGTGA. The CDR3 contains 17 residues. V shed 4 bases and J 0 bases; nucleotides not matched to a gene: 8. The CDR3: CASSSTAGALSYNEQFF. In DNA form, the CDR3 reads TGTGCCAGCAGCTCAACAGCGGGGGCCCTCTCCTACAATGAGCAGTTCTTC. Complete variable domain (other parts from reference TRBV7-3 and TRBJ2-1): GAGVSQTPSNKVTEKGKYVELRCDPISGHTALYWYRQSLGQGPEFLIYFQGTGAADDSGLPNDRFFAVRPEGSVSTLKIQRTERGDSAVYLCASSSTAGALSYNEQFFGPGTRLTVL.

This clonotype was picked up many times. The chain couples TRBV6-6 to TRBJ1-5; weak D call: TRBD1 (5 bases). There are 13 residues in the CDR3. Trimming removed 6 bases from V and 7 bases from J, with 13 bases in between. Looked up from germline, CDR1 is MNHNY and CDR2 is SVGAGI (reference sequence). The CDR3 sequence: CASRPRGEQPQHF. The CDR3, as DNA: TGTGCCAGCAGACCGCGAGGGGAACAGCCCCAGCATTTT.

The chain couples TRBV7-3 to TRBJ2-5, with unresolved D. The CDR3 spans 13 residues. Trimming removed 3 bases at V and 2 bases at J, with 7 bases between. Germline lookup yields CDR1 SGHTA and CDR2 FQGTGA. The CDR3 DNA reads TGTGCCAGCAGCTTGATGAGACAAGAGACCCAGTACTTC. It encodes CASSLMRQETQYF.

This clonotype was observed at least ten times. The genes are TRBV7-2 and TRBJ2-7; D gene ambiguous. CDR1 SGHTA and CDR2 FQGNSA come from the germline V gene. The CDR3 runs 14 residues. Trimming removed 2 bases at V and 3 bases at J, with 11 bases between. CDR3 sequence: CASSLSERFYEQYF. DNA of the CDR3: TGTGCCAGCAGCTTATCAGAACGATTCTACGAGCAGTACTTC.

This clonotype was seen only a few times. This sequence joins TRBV20-1 and TRBJ2-1; 11 bases fit TRBD2. The CDR3 covers 16 residues. V lost 7 bases to trimming and J lost 0 bases; unmatched junction nucleotides: 8. CDR1 is DFQATT and CDR2 is SNEGSKA in the germline V gene (reference sequence). The chain's CDR3 is CSGELTSGSSYNEQFF. The DNA of the CDR3 is TGCAGTGGAGAGCTTACTAGCGGGAGCTCCTACAATGAGCAGTTCTTC.

This clonotype was detected only a few times. V usage is TRBV5-1 and J usage is TRBJ2-7; 14 nucleotides line up with TRBD2. This CDR3 is built from 16 residues. V shed 4 bases and J 0 bases; nucleotides not matched to a gene: 3. Germline CDR1 is SGHRS and CDR2 is YFSETQ. The CDR3 loop is CASSGGTSGGSYEQYF. CDR3 DNA sequence: TGCGCCAGCAGCGGAGGGACTAGCGGGGGCTCCTACGAGCAGTACTTC.

There are a few counts of this clonotype. V usage is TRBV7-9 and J usage is TRBJ2-2; perhaps TRBD1 as D (6 bases). The CDR3 contains 14 residues. CDR1 and CDR2 from the germline V gene are SEHNR and FQNEAQ (reference sequence). Trimming shortened V by 10 bases and J by 6 bases, and 18 bases separated the two germline ends. The CDR3 reads CAITTGTSAGELFF. CDR3 coding DNA: TGTGCCATTACGACAGGAACTAGTGCCGGGGAGCTGTTTTTT.

This clonotype was detected only a few times. This chain uses TRBV12-3 or TRBV12-4 with TRBJ2-3; 10 bases are shared with TRBD2. The V and J ends lost 3 bases and 4 bases, in that order; junction bases with no gene match: 10. The CDR3 runs 17 residues. The CDR3 spells CASSLASGGPVSDTQYF. CDR3 nucleotide sequence: TGTGCCAGCAGTTTGGCTAGCGGGGGCCCTGTCTCAGATACGCAGTATTTT.

Comment on this clonotype: A read error may explain this, as a much larger clone is one base away. This chain links TRBV12-3 or TRBV12-4 with TRBJ1-5; 7 bases line up with TRBD1. The CDR3 extends over 16 amino acids. Losses at the gene ends were 5 bases for V and 6 bases for J; bases not matched to a gene: 13. CDR3 sequence (DNA): TGTGCCAGCAGTATCAGGGGGTATCTAGGCATTCAGCCCCAGCATTTT. This translates into CASSIRGYLGIQPQHF.

The V gene is TRBV19, the J gene TRBJ2-1; TRBD1 matches at 10 bases. Losses at the gene ends were 5 bases for V and 4 bases for J; bases not matched to a gene: 5. The CDR3 runs to 15 residues. CDR1 and CDR2 (germline): LNHDA, SQIVND (reference sequence). The DNA for the CDR3 is TGTGCCAGTAGTCGGGACAGGGGTCGGTACAATGAGCAGTTCTTC. Protein: CASSRDRGRYNEQFF.

The CDR3 region has the DNA TGTGCCAGCAGCTTAGCACTCAACTATGGCTACACCTTC. This gives the protein CASSLALNYGYTF. The gene calls are TRBV7-9 and TRBJ1-2; no definite D call. The V gene lost 0 bases and the J gene lost 2 bases, with 4 bases spanning the gap. Germline V gene data show CDR1 as SEHNR and CDR2 as FQNEAQ (reference sequence). This CDR3 comprises 13 residues.

The table lists this clonotype with many counts. V gene TRBV20-1 combines with J gene TRBJ2-1, with 12 bases identical to TRBD2. The ends lost 0 bases at V and 9 bases at J; junction bases unmatched: 9. Germline lookup yields CDR1 DFQATT and CDR2 SNEGSKA (reference sequence). The CDR3 consists of 16 residues. CDR3 in amino acids: CSARDPASGGDLEQFF. The CDR3 bases are TGCAGTGCTAGAGATCCCGCTAGCGGGGGGGACCTTGAGCAGTTCTTC.

This clonotype was detected only a few times. The chain combines TRBV12-3 or TRBV12-4 with TRBJ1-2, with TRBD1 identical over 7 bases. The CDR3 spans 13 residues. V gave up 5 bases and J gave up 5 bases; unmatched junction bases: 5. CDR3 bases: TGTGCCAGCAGTGTGGGACAGACGTATGGCTACACCTTC. Residues: CASSVGQTYGYTF.

This clonotype has only a few counts. The chain links TRBV7-2 to TRBJ1-2; 8 bases map to TRBD1. After removal of 5 bases from V and 6 bases from J, the junction contained 8 bases not matched to a gene. This CDR3 is built from 14 residues. CDR1 is SGHTA and CDR2 is FQGNSA in the germline V gene. CDR3 sequence reads: CASSPHGQGNGYTF. CDR3 sequence (DNA): TGTGCCAGCAGCCCCCACGGACAGGGTAATGGCTACACCTTC. Full variable domain (remainder filled in from reference TRBV7-2 and TRBJ1-2): GAGVSQSPSNKVTEKGKDVELRCDPISGHTALYWYRQSLGQGLEFLIYFQGNSAPDKSGLPSDRFSAERTGGSVSTLTIQRTQQEDSAVYLCASSPHGQGNGYTFGSGTRLTVV.

This clonotype was counted at least ten times. V is TRBV11-1 and J is TRBJ2-1; D remains unclear. The V end lost 4 bases, the J end lost 0 bases, and 7 bases lay between the germline ends. The CDR3 has 14 amino acids. The germline V gene has CDR1 SGHAT and CDR2 FQDESV (reference sequence). The CDR3 coding sequence is TGTGCCAGCAGCTCCCCCGGCTCCTACAATGAGCAGTTCTTC. It is translated as CASSSPGSYNEQFF.

This clonotype showed up many times. This chain uses TRBV3-1 with TRBJ1-1; unclear D gene. The CDR3 covers 15 residues. Trimming removed 1 base at V and 1 base at J, with 10 bases between. The germline V gene encodes CDR1 LGHDT and CDR2 YNNKEL (reference sequence). CDR3 bases: TGTGCCAGCAGCCAAGTTCAAATGGGGAACACTGAAGCTTTCTTT. Translated: CASSQVQMGNTEAFF. The full variable domain, in which reference TRBV3-1 and TRBJ1-1 provide the parts outside the CDR3, is DTAVSQTPKYLVTQMGNDKSIKCEQNLGHDTMYWYKQDSKKFLKIMFSYNNKELIINETVPNRFSPKSPDKAHLNLHINSLELGDSAVYFCASSQVQMGNTEAFFGQGTRLTVV.

This clonotype was seen a few times. This chain connects TRBV18 to TRBJ2-1; the D gene is possibly TRBD2 (6 bases). The V gene's germline CDR1 is KGHSH and CDR2 LQKENI. This CDR3 is built from 15 residues. V lost 2 bases to trimming and J lost 4 bases, with 12 bases between them. This chain's CDR3 is CASSPEAGQYNEQFF. The CDR3 DNA sequence: TGTGCCAGCTCACCAGAGGCGGGGCAATACAATGAGCAGTTCTTC.

This clonotype was recorded a few times. V gene TRBV15 combines with J gene TRBJ2-7; perhaps D is TRBD1 or TRBD2 (6 bases each). Germline CDR1 reads LNHNV; CDR2 reads YYDKDF (reference sequence). V was clipped by 0 bases and J by 9 bases, with 18 bases between them. This CDR3 has 15 amino acids. In DNA, the CDR3 is TGTGCCACCAGCAGAGATCGTGGGGGGCAAACGGGGCAGTACTTC. This translates into CATSRDRGGQTGQYF. The complete variable domain, with remaining parts taken from reference TRBV15 and TRBJ2-7, reads DAMVIQNPRYQVTQFGKPVTLSCSQTLNHNVMYWYQQKSSQAPKLLFHYYDKDFNNEADTPDNFQSRRPNTSFCFLDIRSPGLGDTAMYLCATSRDRGGQTGQYFGPGTRLTVT.

This chain connects TRBV7-3 to TRBJ2-1; perhaps TRBD2 as D (6 bases). This CDR3 has 14 amino acids. V dropped 1 base and J dropped 6 bases, with 10 bases sitting between them. Germline V CDR1 and CDR2: SGHTA, FQGTGA. This CDR3 is CASSLMASVNEQFF. In nucleotides, the CDR3 is TGTGCCAGCAGCTTAATGGCTAGCGTCAATGAGCAGTTCTTC.

There are a few counts of this clonotype. The chain recombines TRBV20-1 with TRBJ1-6; TRBD1 is a possible D gene (6 bases). Between the trimmed V and J ends, which lost 4 bases and 6 bases, there was a span of 16 bases. The CDR3 has 15 amino acids. Germline lookup yields CDR1 DFQATT and CDR2 SNEGSKA (reference sequence). DNA of the CDR3: TGCAGTGCTATAAAAACAGGGATGGGTAATTCACCCCTCCACTTT. It yields the protein CSAIKTGMGNSPLHF.

This clonotype was recorded a few times. The rearrangement joins TRBV6-5 to TRBJ2-2; D possibly corresponds to TRBD1 (6 bases). The CDR3 loop spans 17 amino acids. Germline CDR1 is MNHEY and CDR2 is SVGAGI. Trimming cost V 0 bases and J 0 bases, with 11 bases left between them. In DNA form, the CDR3 reads TGTGCCAGCAGTTACTCTGGGGGCGCCCCGAACACCGGGGAGCTGTTTTTT. Encoded protein: CASSYSGGAPNTGELFF.

This clonotype was seen repeatedly, ten times or more. The CDR3 DNA reads TGTGCCAGCAGTCTCCTCCCCCTGACAGGGGGCTCCTATAATTCACCCCTCCACTTT. It yields the protein CASSLLPLTGGSYNSPLHF. The chain combines TRBV27 with TRBJ1-6; TRBD1 agrees at 9 bases. The CDR3 runs 19 residues. CDR1 and CDR2 (germline): MNHEY, SMNVEV (reference sequence). V lost 5 bases to trimming and J lost 0 bases; unmatched junction nucleotides: 11.

This clonotype was seen a handful of times. The chain carries TRBV5-1 and TRBJ2-7; TRBD1 matches at 7 bases. The CDR3 is made up of 16 amino acids. With V trimmed by 4 bases and J by 6 bases, 16 bases remained unmatched. Germline CDR1 is SGHRS and CDR2 is YFSETQ. Written as DNA, the CDR3 is TGCGCCAGCAGCCACTTCGGACAGGCTCCAACGTCCGAGCAGTACTTC. This gives the protein CASSHFGQAPTSEQYF.

V gene TRBV7-9 combines with J gene TRBJ1-3, with D unresolved. The CDR3 has 15 amino acids. Germline values: CDR1 SEHNR, CDR2 FQNEAQ (reference sequence). Trimming took off 5 bases at V and 1 base at J, with 12 bases between the two ends. The CDR3 reads CASSRNLGSGNTIYF. CDR3 in DNA: TGTGCCAGCAGCCGCAACCTGGGGTCTGGAAACACCATATATTTT.

This clonotype showed up just a few times. This chain uses TRBV7-8 with TRBJ2-7, with D maybe TRBD1 (6 bases). Germline V gives CDR1 SGHVS, CDR2 FQNEAQ. V shed 4 bases and J shed 0 bases, with 13 bases lying between them. The CDR3 spans 15 residues. CDR3 amino acids: CASSSRQAGSYEQYF. For the CDR3, the DNA is TGTGCCAGCAGCTCCCGACAGGCCGGCTCCTACGAGCAGTACTTC. Full variable domain (remainder filled in from reference TRBV7-8 and TRBJ2-7): GAGVSQSPRYKVAKRGQDVALRCDPISGHVSLFWYQQALGQGPEFLTYFQNEAQLDKSGLPSDRFFAERPEGSVSTLKIQRTQQEDSAVYLCASSSRQAGSYEQYFGPGTRLTVT.

There are many counts of this clonotype. The chain links TRBV12-3 or TRBV12-4 to TRBJ1-1; possible D gene TRBD1, 5 bases. There are 16 residues in the CDR3. V was clipped by 1 base and J by 1 base, with 13 bases between them. Here the CDR3 DNA reads TGTGCCAGCAGTTTAGGTTACCAGGGCGAGAACACTGAAGCTTTCTTT. It specifies CASSLGYQGENTEAFF.

Many counts were recorded for this clonotype. The rearrangement uses TRBV3-1 and TRBJ2-5; the D gene is possibly TRBD1 (6 bases). Germline values: CDR1 LGHDT, CDR2 YNNKEL (reference sequence). The germline V and J ends were trimmed by 1 base and 1 base, with 7 bases remaining between them. This CDR3 is built from 14 residues. The CDR3 is CASSQGQVQETQYF. In nucleotides, the CDR3 is TGTGCCAGCAGCCAAGGACAGGTCCAAGAGACCCAGTACTTC.